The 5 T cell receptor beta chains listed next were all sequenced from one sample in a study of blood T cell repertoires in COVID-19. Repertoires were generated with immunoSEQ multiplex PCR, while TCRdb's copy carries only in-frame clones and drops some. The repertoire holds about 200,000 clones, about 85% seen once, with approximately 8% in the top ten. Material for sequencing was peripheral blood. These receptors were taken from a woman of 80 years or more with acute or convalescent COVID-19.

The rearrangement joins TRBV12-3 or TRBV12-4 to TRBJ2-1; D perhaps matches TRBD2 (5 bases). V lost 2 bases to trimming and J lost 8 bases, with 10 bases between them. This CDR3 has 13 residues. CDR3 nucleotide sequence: TGTGCCAGCAGTTTAACTGGAGGTCATGAGCAGTTCTTC. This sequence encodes CASSLTGGHEQFF.

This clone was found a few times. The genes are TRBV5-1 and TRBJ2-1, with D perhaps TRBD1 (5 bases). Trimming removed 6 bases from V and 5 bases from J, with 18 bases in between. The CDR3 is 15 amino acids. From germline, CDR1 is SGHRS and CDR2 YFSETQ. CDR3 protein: CASTQGGQLDNEQFF. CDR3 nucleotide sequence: TGCGCCAGCACCCAGGGCGGACAACTCGACAATGAGCAGTTCTTC.

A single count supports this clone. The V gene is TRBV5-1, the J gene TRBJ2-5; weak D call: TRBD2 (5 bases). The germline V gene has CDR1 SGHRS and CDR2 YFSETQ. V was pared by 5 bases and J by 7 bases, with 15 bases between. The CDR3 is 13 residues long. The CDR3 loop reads CASSLTGEGTQYF. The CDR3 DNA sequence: TGCGCCAGCAGTCTAACCGGGGAAGGGACCCAGTACTTC.

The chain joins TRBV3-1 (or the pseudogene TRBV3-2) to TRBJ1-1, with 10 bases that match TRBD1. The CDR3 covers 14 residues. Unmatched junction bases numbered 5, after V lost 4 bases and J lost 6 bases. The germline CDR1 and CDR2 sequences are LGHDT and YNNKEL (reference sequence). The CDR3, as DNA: TGTGCCAGCAGCCGCCGACAGGGGGCATCTGAAGCTTTCTTT. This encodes CASSRRQGASEAFF.

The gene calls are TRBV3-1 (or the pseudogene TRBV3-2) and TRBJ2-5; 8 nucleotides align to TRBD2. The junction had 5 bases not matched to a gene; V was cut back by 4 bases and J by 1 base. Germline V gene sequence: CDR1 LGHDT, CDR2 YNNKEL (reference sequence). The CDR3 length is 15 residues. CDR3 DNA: TGTGCCAGCAGCCGCTCACTAGCGGCCCAAGAGACCCAGTACTTC. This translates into CASSRSLAAQETQYF.